Below are 5 T cell receptor beta chains sequenced from a single sample in a study of shared clonotypes between healthy human individuals. Naive CD8 cells comprised CD45RO-negative, CCR7-positively selected cells, excluding terminally differentiated effector memory CD45RA+ cells. The data were produced by immunoSEQ multiplex PCR, yet TCRdb's version contains in-frame clones alone and is incomplete. In the table there are approximately 2,000,000 clones, around 93% of which are singletons. The sequencing sample was made of naive CD8+ T cells from PBMCs. These receptors came from a man in his late teens or twenties in good health. Some clones in this sample may be carry-over from other donors' samples.

Regarding this clone: At the DNA level, this CDR3 is encoded by other sequences in the same sample as well. The chain joins TRBV7-9 to TRBJ2-7; D uncertain. This CDR3 has 12 residues. Trimming removed 1 base from V and 7 bases from J, with 8 bases in between. Germline V CDR1 and CDR2: SEHNR, FQNEAQ (reference sequence). The CDR3 is CASSLGTSEQYF. In DNA, the CDR3 is TGTGCCAGCAGCTTAGGGACCTCGGAGCAGTACTTC.

This clone was counted a single time. The chain carries TRBV27 and TRBJ2-7; 9 bases line up with TRBD2. Germline V gene data show CDR1 as MNHEY and CDR2 as SMNVEV (reference sequence). The CDR3 has 15 amino acids. V was clipped by 2 bases and J by 2 bases; unmatched bases: 4. The CDR3 spells CASSLALAGTYEQYF. The DNA for the CDR3 is TGTGCCAGCAGTTTAGCACTAGCGGGCACCTACGAGCAGTACTTC.

The rearrangement links TRBV28 to TRBJ2-7, with D perhaps matching TRBD1 (6 bases). The CDR3 loop spans 13 amino acids. CDR1 MDHEN and CDR2 SYDVKM come from the germline V gene. V was cut by 4 bases and J by 3 bases, with 10 bases left in between. In DNA, the CDR3 is TGTGCCAGCAGTTGGACAGTAGACTACGAGCAGTACTTC. It yields the protein CASSWTVDYEQYF.

V and J are TRBV4-3 and TRBJ2-1; D remains ambiguous. V shed 1 base and J shed 5 bases, with 15 bases lying between them. This CDR3 spans 16 amino acids. The germline V gene has CDR1 LGHNA and CDR2 YSLEER. The CDR3 DNA reads TGCGCCAGCAGCCAAGGGGTCGGTCCTTTTCACAATGAGCAGTTCTTC. This codes for CASSQGVGPFHNEQFF.

J is TRBJ2-7 and V is TRBV11-2; D uncertain. CDR1 is SGHAT and CDR2 is FQNNGV in the germline V gene. This CDR3 spans 15 amino acids. V lost 1 base to trimming and J lost 0 bases, with 10 bases between them. Here the CDR3 reads CASSLGRVSSYEQYF. The DNA of the CDR3 is TGTGCCAGCAGCTTAGGTAGGGTGAGCTCCTACGAGCAGTACTTC.